This T cell receptor beta chain was sequenced during a study of early T cells in non-severe SARS-CoV-2 infection (dated by TCRdb to about 2021). In the study overall: Bulk RNA from unsorted whole blood was used for TCR sequencing, so alpha and beta chains could not be paired.

The receptor library was made with 5' RACE. The instrument given in TCRdb is NextSeq 500. Unique molecular identifiers were attached to individual cDNA molecules in the TCR library protocol so that sequencing error and PCR bias could be corrected. Both TCR alpha and beta chains were sequenced, and tight co-correlation was observed between alpha and beta sequence abundances in each sample. In the paper's pipeline: Decombinator V4 was used to annotate TCR sequences for V gene, J gene and CDR3. Expanded TCRs were defined as changing significantly between any two time points under a Poisson model with p below 0.0001. TCR abundances were normalised to the total number of TCRs sequenced in each sample and reported as counts per million. VDJdb, accessed 1 November 2021, was searched for CMV, EBV and SARS-CoV-2 annotated TCRs, with TCRs annotated for multiple antigens excluded. TCRdb trimmed the raw reads at Q25, called clones with MiXCR and kept productive beta chains. Each CDR3 protein appears once, grouped with its most common genes and DNA. These V and J calls rely on TCRdb rather than the paper's analysis. The sample yields just under 65,000 distinct CDR3 sequences; roughly 8.2% were counted once. In total, the top ten clones hold around 15% of the sample.

The study was a case-control design nested within a healthcare worker cohort in London, UK, with weekly nasopharyngeal swab PCR tests and blood sampling. Healthcare workers were recruited during the week of the UK lockdown, between 23 and 31 March 2020, and followed weekly for up to about 15 weeks. This clonotype was found a few times. This receptor's antigen is unknown. No base quality information exists; no much larger clone differs at one position. Points the paper makes about the study in general: VDJdb matching was skewed toward anti-spike CD8 responses, so virus-specific expansions were likely underestimated and private and CD4 specificities were missed.

The sample consisted of whole blood, taken at baseline. This receptor was obtained from an adult who was a healthcare worker with PCR-confirmed SARS-CoV-2 infection or an uninfected control (not recorded which).

The sequence in DNA is TGTGCCAGCAGAAGATGGAGCACAGATACGCAGTATTTT. Translated, this gives CASRRWSTDTQYF. The chain uses TRBV5-6 and TRBJ2-3; there is no confident call for the D gene. Trimming removed 5 bases from V and 0 bases from J, leaving 7 bases between the germline ends. Looking up the germline V gene yields CDR1 SGHDT and CDR2 YYEEEE. The CDR3, from cysteine to phenylalanine, totals 13 residues. Of the read, only the CDR3 DNA is kept; its 39 bases are in frame from base 1.